What follows describes a single TCR beta chain. The data stem from a study of shared clonotypes between healthy human individuals. Once extracted for a subset, genomic DNA was divided evenly among several immunoSEQ plates. Sequencing was performed with immunoSEQ multiplex PCR; in TCRdb, only in-frame clones are kept and a portion is missing. The data hold about 2.3 million clones, with over 85% observed a single time. The sequence came from a man younger than 35 in good health. Some clones in this sample may be carry-over from other donors' samples. Sequencing used naive CD4+ T cells from PBMCs. Regarding subset: CD45RA+ positively selected.

Here the CDR3 reads CASSPGTSGRLYGRDEQYF. CDR3 DNA sequence: TGTGCCAGCAGTCCTGGGACTAGCGGGAGGCTGTATGGGCGGGACGAGCAGTACTTC. The chain has TRBV27 and TRBJ2-7; 15 nucleotides align to TRBD2. Germline V gives CDR1 MNHEY, CDR2 SMNVEV (reference sequence). V was clipped by 5 bases and J by 5 bases; unmatched bases: 16. The CDR3 extends over 19 amino acids.